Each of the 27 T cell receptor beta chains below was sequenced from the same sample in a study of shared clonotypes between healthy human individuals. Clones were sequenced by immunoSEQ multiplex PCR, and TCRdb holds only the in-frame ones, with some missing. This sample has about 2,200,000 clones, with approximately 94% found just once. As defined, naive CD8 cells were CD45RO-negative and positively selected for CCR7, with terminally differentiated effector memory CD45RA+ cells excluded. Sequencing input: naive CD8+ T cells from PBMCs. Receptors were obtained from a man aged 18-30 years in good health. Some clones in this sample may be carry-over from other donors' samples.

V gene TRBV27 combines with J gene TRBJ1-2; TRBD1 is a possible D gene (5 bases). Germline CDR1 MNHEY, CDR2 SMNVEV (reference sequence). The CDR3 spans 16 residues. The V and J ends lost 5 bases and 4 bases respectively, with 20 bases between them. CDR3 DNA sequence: TGTGCCAGCAGTGCCTTTACCAGGGAAATCGGCTATGGCTACACCTTC. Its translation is CASSAFTREIGYGYTF.

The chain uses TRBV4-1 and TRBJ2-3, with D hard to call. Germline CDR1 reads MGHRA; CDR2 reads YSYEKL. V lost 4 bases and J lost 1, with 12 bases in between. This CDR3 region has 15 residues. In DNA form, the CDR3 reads TGCGCCAGCAGCCTTCTAGGTGGAGGCACAGATACGCAGTATTTT. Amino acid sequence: CASSLLGGGTDTQYF.

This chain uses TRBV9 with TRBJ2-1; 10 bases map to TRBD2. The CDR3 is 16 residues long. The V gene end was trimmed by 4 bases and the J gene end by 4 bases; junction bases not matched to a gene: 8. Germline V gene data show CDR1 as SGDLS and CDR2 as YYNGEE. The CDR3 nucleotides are TGTGCCAGCAGCCCTCTTAGCGGGAGGAGATACAATGAGCAGTTCTTC. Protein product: CASSPLSGRRYNEQFF.

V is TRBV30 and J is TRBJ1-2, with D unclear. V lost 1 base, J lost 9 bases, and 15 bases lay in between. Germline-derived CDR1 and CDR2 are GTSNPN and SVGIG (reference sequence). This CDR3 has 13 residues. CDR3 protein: CAWSASPGPSYTF. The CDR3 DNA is TGTGCCTGGAGTGCCTCTCCCGGGCCTAGCTACACCTTC.

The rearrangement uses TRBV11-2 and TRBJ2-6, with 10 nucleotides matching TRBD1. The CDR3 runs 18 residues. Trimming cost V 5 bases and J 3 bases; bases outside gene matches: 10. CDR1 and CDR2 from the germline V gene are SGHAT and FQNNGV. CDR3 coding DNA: TGTGCCAGCAGCCCAGTCCCGGGACAGGGGTTTGGGGCCAACGTCCTGACTTTC. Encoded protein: CASSPVPGQGFGANVLTF.

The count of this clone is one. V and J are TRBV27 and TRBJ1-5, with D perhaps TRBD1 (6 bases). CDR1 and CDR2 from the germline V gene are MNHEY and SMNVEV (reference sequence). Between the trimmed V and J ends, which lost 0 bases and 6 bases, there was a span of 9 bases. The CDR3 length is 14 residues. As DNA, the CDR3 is TGTGCCAGCAGTTTATCCGGGACATTTCAGCCCCAGCATTTT. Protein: CASSLSGTFQPQHF.

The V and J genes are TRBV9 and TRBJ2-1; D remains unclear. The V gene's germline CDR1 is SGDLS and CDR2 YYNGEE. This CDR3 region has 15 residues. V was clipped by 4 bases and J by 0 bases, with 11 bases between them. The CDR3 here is CASSFQAISYNEQFF. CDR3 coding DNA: TGTGCCAGCAGCTTTCAGGCAATCTCCTACAATGAGCAGTTCTTC.

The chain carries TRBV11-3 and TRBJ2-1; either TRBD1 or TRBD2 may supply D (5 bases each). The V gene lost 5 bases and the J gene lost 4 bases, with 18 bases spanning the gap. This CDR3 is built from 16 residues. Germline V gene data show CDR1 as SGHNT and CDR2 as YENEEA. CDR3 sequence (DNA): TGTGCCAGCAGCCCGCGAACCGGGACGAAGTACAATGAGCAGTTCTTC. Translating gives CASSPRTGTKYNEQFF.

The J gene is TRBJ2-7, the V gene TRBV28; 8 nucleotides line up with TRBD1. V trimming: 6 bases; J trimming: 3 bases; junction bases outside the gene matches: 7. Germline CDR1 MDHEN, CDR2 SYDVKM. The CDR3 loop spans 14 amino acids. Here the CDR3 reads CASRPLDRVYEQYF. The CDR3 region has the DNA TGTGCCAGCAGACCCCTGGACAGGGTCTACGAGCAGTACTTC.

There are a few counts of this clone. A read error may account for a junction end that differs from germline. CDR3 sequence reads: CAIMDRGFLAF. The CDR3 coding sequence is TGTGCCATCATGGACAGGGGGTTCTTGGCCTTC. This chain links TRBV10-3 with TRBJ1-2; 10 nucleotides line up with TRBD1. This CDR3 is built from 11 residues. Per germline, CDR1 ENHRY and CDR2 SYGVKD.

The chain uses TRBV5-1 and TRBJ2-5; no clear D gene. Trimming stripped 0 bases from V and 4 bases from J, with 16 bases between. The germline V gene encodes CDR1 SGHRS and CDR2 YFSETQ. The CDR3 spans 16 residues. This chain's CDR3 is CASSLAGLVGGETQYF. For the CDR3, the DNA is TGCGCCAGCAGCTTGGCCGGGCTAGTGGGTGGAGAGACCCAGTACTTC.

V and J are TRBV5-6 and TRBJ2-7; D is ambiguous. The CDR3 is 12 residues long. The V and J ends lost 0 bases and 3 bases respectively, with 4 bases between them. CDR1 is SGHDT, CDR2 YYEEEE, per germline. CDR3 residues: CASSLVSYEQYF. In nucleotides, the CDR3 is TGTGCCAGCAGCTTGGTTAGCTACGAGCAGTACTTC.

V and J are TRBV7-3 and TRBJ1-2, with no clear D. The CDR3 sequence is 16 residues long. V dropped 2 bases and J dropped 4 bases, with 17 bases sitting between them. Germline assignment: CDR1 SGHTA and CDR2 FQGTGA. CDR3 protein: CASSLSSADGPYGYTF. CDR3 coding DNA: TGTGCCAGCAGCTTATCTTCGGCCGACGGGCCCTATGGCTACACCTTC.

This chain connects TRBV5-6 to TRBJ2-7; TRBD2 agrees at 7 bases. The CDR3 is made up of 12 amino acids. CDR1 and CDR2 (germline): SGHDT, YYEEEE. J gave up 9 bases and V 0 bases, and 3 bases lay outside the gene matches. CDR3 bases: TGTGCCAGCAGCTTGGGACTAGCTGGGCAGTACTTC. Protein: CASSLGLAGQYF.

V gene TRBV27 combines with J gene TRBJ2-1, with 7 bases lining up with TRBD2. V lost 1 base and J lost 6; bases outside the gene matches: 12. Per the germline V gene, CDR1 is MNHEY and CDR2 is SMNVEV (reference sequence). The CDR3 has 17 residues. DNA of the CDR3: TGTGCCAGCAGTTTATTTCCCCTAGCGGAAGATACCAATGAGCAGTTCTTC. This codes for CASSLFPLAEDTNEQFF.

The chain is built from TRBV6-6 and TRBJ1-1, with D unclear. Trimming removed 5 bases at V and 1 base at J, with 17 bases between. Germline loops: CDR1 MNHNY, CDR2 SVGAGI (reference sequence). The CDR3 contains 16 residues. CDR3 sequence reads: CASSPPTTEWNTEAFF. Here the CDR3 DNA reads TGTGCCAGCAGTCCCCCGACTACCGAATGGAACACTGAAGCTTTCTTT.

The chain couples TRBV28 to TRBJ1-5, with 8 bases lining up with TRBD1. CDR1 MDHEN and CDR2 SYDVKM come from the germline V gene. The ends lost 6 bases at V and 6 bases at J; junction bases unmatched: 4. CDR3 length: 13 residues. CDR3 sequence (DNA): TGTGCCAGCAGCCCAGGGGGCCTTCAGCCCCAGCATTTT. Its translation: CASSPGGLQPQHF.

The CDR3 sequence is CASSQAGGSYGYTF. The DNA of the CDR3 is TGTGCCAGCAGCCAAGCAGGGGGTAGCTATGGCTACACCTTC. This chain connects TRBV9 to TRBJ1-2; 7 bases align to TRBD1. J was trimmed by 4 bases and V by 4 bases; bases with no gene match: 7. CDR1 is SGDLS, CDR2 YYNGEE, per germline. The CDR3 sequence is 14 residues long. Complete variable domain (other parts from reference TRBV9 and TRBJ1-2): DSGVTQTPKHLITATGQRVTLRCSPRSGDLSVYWYQQSLDQGLQFLIQYYNGEERAKGNILERFSAQQFPDLHSELNLSSLELGDSALYFCASSQAGGSYGYTFGSGTRLTVV.

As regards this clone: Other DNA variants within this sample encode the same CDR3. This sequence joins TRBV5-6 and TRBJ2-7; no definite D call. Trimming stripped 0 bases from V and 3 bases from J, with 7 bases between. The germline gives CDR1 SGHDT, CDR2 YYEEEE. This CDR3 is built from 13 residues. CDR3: CASSLVGGYEQYF. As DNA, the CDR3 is TGTGCCAGCAGCTTGGTCGGCGGCTACGAGCAGTACTTC.

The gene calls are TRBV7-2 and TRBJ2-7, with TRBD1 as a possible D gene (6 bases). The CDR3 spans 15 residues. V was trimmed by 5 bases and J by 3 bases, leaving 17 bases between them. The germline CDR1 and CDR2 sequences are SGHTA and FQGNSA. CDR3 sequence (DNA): TGTGCCAGCAGCACCTCCGGGACACCCTACTACGAGCAGTACTTC. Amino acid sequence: CASSTSGTPYYEQYF.

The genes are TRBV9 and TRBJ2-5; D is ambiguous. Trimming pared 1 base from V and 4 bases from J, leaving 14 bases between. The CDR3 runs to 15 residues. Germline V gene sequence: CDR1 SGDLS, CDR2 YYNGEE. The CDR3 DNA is TGTGCCAGCAGCGTATTTGGCTCTTGGGGAGAGACCCAGTACTTC. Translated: CASSVFGSWGETQYF.

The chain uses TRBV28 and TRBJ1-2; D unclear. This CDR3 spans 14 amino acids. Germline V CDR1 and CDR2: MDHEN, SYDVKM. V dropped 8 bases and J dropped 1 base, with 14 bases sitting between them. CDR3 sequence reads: CASERFYSNYGYTF. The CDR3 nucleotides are TGTGCCAGCGAACGATTTTACAGTAACTATGGCTACACCTTC.

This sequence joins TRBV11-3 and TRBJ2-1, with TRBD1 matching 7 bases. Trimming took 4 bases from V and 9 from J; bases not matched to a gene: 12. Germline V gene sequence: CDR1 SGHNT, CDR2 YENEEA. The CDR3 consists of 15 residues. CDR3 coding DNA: TGTGCCAGCAGCTCCAACAGGGGACCCTTGGGTGAGCAGTTCTTC. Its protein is CASSSNRGPLGEQFF.

CDR3 coding DNA: TGTGCCAGCAGTTACTCGAAGGTCGCGGGATACAATGAGCAGTTCTTC. It is translated as CASSYSKVAGYNEQFF. The J gene is TRBJ2-1, the V gene TRBV6-5; D is perhaps TRBD2 (6 bases). This CDR3 has 16 residues. V lost 0 bases to trimming and J lost 4 bases, with 13 bases between them. Germline CDR1 reads MNHEY; CDR2 reads SVGAGI.

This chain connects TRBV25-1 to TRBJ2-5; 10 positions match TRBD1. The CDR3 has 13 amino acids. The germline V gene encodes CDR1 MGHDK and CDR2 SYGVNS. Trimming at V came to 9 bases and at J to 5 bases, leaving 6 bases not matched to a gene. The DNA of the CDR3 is TGTGCCAGTGGGACAGGGGCCTCTGAGACCCAGTACTTC. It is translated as CASGTGASETQYF. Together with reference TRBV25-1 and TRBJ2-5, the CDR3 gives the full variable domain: EADIYQTPRYLVIGTGKKITLECSQTMGHDKMYWYQQDPGMELHLIHYSYGVNSTEKGDLSSESTVSRIRTEHFPLTLESARPSHTSQYLCASGTGASETQYFGPGTRLLVL.

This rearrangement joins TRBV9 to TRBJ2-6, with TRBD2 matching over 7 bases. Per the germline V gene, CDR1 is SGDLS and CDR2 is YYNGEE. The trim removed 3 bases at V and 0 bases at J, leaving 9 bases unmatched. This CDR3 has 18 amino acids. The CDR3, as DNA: TGTGCCAGCAGCGGTAAACGGGAGGCCTACTCTGGGGCCAACGTCCTGACTTTC. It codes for CASSGKREAYSGANVLTF.

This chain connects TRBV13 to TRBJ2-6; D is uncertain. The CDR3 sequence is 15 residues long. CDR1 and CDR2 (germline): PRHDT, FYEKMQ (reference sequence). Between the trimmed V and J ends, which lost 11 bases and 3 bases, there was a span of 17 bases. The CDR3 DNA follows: TGTGCCTGCTCGGCAGCCCATATTGGGGCCAACGTCCTGACTTTC. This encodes CACSAAHIGANVLTF.